This T cell receptor beta chain originates from a study of CXCR3-negative and CXCR3-positive naive CD8 T cells. Overall study: Each library held about 1.5 +/- 0.3 million TRB reads, some 130 million in total.

The CDR3 totals 13 residues. Germline CDR1 and CDR2: SGHTA and FQGTGA. Overall study findings and caveats: Fresh PBMCs were used in most assays, and CXCR3 expression partially decreased after cryopreservation. Diversity was high in both naive subsets and much lower in memory cells. Whereas memory cells differed, naive CXCR3-negative and CXCR3-positive cells shared similar TRBV-TRBJ usage.

With regard to this clonotype: Its cognate antigen is unknown.

UMI-tagged TRB cDNA libraries were built via 5' RACE. With the 5' RACE reads reprocessed, TCRdb shows one record per CDR3 protein and no DNA. The table gives roughly 50,000 distinct CDR3 sequences; the top ten clones make up under 25% of it. This TCR was sampled from a human donor in good health. Some clones in this sample may be carry-over from other donors' samples. The sample was memory CD8+ T cells from blood. J is TRBJ1-1 and V is TRBV7-3. The CDR3 reads CASSFSLYTEAFF.